The entry below describes one TCR beta chain. This specimen comes from a study of patients and donors after allogeneic stem cell transplantation. Germline CDR1 and CDR2: LNHDA and SQIVND (reference sequence). The CDR3 runs 13 residues. Trimming removed 9 bases at V and 5 bases at J, with 16 bases between. TCRdb independently ran MiXCR on the RT-PCR reads; one entry per CDR3 protein. Seen here are 390,000 or so distinct CDR3 sequences, about a sixth observed once, and the top ten hold less than 8%. This rearrangement joins TRBV19 to TRBJ1-2; D is unclear. Sequencing was performed on blood, either unsorted or a sorted T cell fraction (not recorded which). The origin of this receptor is a human donor who was either an allogeneic HSCT recipient or a stem cell or donor lymphocyte infusion donor (not recorded which). It is not recorded whose cells these are; they may come from a transplant donor. The CDR3 sequence: CASHPTNPYGYTF. CDR3 DNA: TGTGCCAGCCATCCCACAAACCCTTATGGCTACACCTTC.